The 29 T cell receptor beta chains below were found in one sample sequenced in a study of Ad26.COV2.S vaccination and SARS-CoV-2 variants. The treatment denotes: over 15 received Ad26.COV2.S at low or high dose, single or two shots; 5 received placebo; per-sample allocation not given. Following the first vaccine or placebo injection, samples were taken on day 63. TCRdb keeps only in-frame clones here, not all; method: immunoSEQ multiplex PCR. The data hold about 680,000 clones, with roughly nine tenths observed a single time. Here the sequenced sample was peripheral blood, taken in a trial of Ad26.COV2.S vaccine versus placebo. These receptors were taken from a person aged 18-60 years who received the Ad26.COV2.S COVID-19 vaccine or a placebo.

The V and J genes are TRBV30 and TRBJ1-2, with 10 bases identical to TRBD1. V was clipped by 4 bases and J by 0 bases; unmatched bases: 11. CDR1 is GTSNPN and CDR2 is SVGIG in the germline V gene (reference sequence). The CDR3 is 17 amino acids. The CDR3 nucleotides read TGTGCCTGGAAAGGCCCAGGACAGGGGGGCACTAACTATGGCTACACCTTC. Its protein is CAWKGPGQGGTNYGYTF. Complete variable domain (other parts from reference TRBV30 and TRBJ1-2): SQTIHQWPATLVQPVGSPLSLECTVEGTSNPNLYWYRQAAGRGLQLLFYSVGIGQISSEVPQNLSASRPQDRQFILSSKKLLLSDSGFYLCAWKGPGQGGTNYGYTFGSGTRLTVV.

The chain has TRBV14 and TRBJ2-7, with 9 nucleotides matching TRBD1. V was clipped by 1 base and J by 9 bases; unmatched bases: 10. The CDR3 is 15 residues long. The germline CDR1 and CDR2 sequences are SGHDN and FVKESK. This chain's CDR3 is CASSQGTGTGSRQYF. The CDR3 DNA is TGTGCCAGCAGCCAAGGAACCGGGACAGGGTCGAGGCAGTACTTC.

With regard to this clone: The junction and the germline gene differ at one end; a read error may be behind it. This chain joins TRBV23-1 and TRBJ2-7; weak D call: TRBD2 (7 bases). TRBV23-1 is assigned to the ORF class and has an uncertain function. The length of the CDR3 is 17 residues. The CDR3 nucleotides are TGCGCCAGCAGTCGGGGGGGCCCTCCGGGACAAGCCTACGAGCAGTGCTTC. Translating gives CASSRGGPPGQAYEQCF.

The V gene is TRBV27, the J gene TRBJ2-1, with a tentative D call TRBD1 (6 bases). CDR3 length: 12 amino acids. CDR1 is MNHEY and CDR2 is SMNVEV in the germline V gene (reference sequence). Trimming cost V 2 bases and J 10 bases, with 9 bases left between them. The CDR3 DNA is TGTGCCAGCAGTTTACGAGGGACAGAGCAGTTCTTC. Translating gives CASSLRGTEQFF.

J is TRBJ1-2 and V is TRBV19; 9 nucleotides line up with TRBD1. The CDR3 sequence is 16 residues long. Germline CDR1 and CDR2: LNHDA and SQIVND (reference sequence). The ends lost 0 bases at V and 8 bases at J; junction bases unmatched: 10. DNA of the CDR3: TGTGCCAGTAGTATAGACCGGACAGGGGTAACTCCGGGCTACACCTTC. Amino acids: CASSIDRTGVTPGYTF.

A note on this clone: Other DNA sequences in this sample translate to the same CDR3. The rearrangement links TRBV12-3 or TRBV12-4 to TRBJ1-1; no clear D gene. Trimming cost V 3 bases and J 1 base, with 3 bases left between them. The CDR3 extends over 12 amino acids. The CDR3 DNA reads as TGTGCCAGCAGTTTGGGGAACACTGAAGCTTTCTTT. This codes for CASSLGNTEAFF.

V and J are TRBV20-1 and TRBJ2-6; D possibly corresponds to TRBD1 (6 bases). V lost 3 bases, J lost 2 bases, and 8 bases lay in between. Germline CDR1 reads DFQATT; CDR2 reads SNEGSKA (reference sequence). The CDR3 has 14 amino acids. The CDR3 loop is CSASGDTGANVLTF. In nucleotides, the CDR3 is TGCAGTGCTAGTGGGGACACTGGGGCCAACGTCCTGACTTTC.

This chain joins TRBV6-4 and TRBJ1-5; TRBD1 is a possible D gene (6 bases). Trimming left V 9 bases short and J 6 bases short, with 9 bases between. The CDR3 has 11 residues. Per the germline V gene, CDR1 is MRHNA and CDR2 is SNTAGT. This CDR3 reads CARSRGQPQHF. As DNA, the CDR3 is TGTGCCAGAAGCAGGGGTCAGCCCCAGCATTTT.

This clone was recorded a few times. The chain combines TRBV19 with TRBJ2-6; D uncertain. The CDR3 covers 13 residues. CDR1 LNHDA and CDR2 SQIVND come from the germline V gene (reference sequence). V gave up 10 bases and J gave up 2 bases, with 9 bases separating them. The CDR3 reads CATLSTGANVLTF. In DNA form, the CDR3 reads TGTGCCACCCTAAGTACTGGGGCCAACGTCCTGACTTTC.

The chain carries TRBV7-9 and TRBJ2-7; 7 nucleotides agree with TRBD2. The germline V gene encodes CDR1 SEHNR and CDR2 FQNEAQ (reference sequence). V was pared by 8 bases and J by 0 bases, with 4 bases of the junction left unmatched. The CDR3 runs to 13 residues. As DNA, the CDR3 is TGTGCCAGCGAAGCGGGGAGCTCCTACGAGCAGTACTTC. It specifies CASEAGSSYEQYF.

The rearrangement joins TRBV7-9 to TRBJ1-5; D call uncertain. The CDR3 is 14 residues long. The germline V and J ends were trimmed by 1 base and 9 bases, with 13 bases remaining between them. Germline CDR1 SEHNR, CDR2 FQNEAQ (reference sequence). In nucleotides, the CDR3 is TGTGCCAGCAGCTTAGAAGGCCCTTTTCCGCCCCAGCATTTT. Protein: CASSLEGPFPPQHF.

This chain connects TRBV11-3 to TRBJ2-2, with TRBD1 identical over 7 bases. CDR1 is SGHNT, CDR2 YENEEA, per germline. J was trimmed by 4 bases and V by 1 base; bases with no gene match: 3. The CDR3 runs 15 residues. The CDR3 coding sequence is TGTGCCAGCAGCTTAGCGACAGGGATCACCGGGGAGCTGTTTTTT. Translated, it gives CASSLATGITGELFF.

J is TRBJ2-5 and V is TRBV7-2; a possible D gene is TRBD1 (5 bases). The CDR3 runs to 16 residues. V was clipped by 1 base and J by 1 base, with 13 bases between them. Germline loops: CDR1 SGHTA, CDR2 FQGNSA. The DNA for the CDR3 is TGTGCCAGCAGCTTAGTAAGTGGGGCATCCCAAGAGACCCAGTACTTC. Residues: CASSLVSGASQETQYF. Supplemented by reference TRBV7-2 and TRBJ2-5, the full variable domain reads GAGVSQSPSNKVTEKGKDVELRCDPISGHTALYWYRQSLGQGLEFLIYFQGNSAPDKSGLPSDRFSAERTGGSVSTLTIQRTQQEDSAVYLCASSLVSGASQETQYFGPGTRLLVL.

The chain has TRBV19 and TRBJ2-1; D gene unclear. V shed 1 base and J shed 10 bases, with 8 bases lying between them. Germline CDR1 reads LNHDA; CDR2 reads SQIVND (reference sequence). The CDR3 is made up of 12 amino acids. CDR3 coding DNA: TGTGCCAGTAGTATAGGTGGCGGAGAGCAGTTCTTC. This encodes CASSIGGGEQFF.

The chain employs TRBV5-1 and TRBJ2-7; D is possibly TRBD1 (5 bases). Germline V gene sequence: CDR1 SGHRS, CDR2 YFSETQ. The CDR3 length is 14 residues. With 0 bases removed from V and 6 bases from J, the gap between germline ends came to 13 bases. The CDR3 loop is CASSLVGALREQYF. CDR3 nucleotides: TGCGCCAGCAGCTTGGTAGGGGCCCTACGCGAGCAGTACTTC. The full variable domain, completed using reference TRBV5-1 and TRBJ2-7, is KAGVTQTPRYLIKTRGQQVTLSCSPISGHRSVSWYQQTPGQGLQFLFEYFSETQRNKGNFPGRFSGRQFSNSRSEMNVSTLELGDSALYLCASSLVGALREQYFGPGTRLTVT.

CDR3 nucleotides: TGTGCCAGCAGTTACGAACGGAGGTTGGGAGCTTTCTTT. This gives the protein CASSYERRLGAFF. The chain links TRBV6-5 to TRBJ1-1; D is uncertain. The germline V gene encodes CDR1 MNHEY and CDR2 SVGAGI. The CDR3 extends over 13 amino acids. The V and J ends lost 2 bases and 10 bases respectively, with 14 bases between them.

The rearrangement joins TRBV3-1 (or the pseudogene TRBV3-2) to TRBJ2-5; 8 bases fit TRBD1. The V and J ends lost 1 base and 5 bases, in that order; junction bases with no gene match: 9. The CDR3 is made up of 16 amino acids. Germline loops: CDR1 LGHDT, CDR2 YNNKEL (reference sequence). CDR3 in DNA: TGTGCCAGCAGCCAAGCGTATCAGGGGGCCCATGAGACCCAGTACTTC. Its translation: CASSQAYQGAHETQYF.

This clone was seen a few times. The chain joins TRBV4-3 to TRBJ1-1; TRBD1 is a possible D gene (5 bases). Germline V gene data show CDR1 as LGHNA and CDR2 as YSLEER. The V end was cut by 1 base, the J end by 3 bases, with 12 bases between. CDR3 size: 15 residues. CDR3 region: CASSQAKGWDTEAFF. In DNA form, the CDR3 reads TGCGCCAGCAGCCAAGCGAAGGGGTGGGACACTGAAGCTTTCTTT.

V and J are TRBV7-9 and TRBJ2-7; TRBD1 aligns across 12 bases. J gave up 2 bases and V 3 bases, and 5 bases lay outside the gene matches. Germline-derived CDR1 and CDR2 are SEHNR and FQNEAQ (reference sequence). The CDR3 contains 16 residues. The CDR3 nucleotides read TGTGCCAGCAGCTTTGGGACAGGGGGCAAGACCTACGAGCAGTACTTC. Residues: CASSFGTGGKTYEQYF.

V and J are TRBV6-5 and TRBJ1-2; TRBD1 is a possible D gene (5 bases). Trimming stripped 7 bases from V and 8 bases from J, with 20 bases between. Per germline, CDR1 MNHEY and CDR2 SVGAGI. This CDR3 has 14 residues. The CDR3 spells CASTPQGGNEGYTF. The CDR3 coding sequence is TGTGCCAGCACCCCCCAGGGAGGGAACGAAGGCTACACCTTC.

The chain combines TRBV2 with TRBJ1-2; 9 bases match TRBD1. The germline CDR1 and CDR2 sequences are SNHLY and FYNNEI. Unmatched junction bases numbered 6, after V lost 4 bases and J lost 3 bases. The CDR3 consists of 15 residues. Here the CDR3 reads CASSVQGDRDYGYTF. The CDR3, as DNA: TGTGCCAGCAGTGTACAAGGGGACAGGGACTATGGCTACACCTTC.

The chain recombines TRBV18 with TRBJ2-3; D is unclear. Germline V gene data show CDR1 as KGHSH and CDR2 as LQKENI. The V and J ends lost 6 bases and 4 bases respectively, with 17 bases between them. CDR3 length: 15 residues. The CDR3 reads CASSLRVIASDTQYF. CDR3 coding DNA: TGTGCCAGCTCCCTCCGGGTAATAGCATCAGATACGCAGTATTTT.

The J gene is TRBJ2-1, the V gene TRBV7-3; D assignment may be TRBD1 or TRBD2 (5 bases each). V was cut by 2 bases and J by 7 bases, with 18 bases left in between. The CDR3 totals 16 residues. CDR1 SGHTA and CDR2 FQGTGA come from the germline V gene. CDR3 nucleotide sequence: TGTGCCAGCAGCTTAGTCGCCGGGACCGCTGGGAATGAGCAGTTCTTC. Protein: CASSLVAGTAGNEQFF.

CDR3 in amino acids: CASSYSGRAGGYGYTF. CDR3 coding DNA: TGTGCCAGCAGTTACTCAGGGAGGGCCGGGGGCTATGGCTACACCTTC. This chain joins TRBV6-5 and TRBJ1-2; TRBD1 might be the D (5 bases). Trimming cost V 0 bases and J 4 bases, with 15 bases left between them. The CDR3 has 16 residues. The germline V gene encodes CDR1 MNHEY and CDR2 SVGAGI.

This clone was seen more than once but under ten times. Here the CDR3 DNA reads TGCAGTGCTAGTTTGGGAACAGTCCTTACGGTGGGGTCTGGAAACACCATATATTTT. The encoded protein is CSASLGTVLTVGSGNTIYF. The V call is TRBV20-1, the J call TRBJ1-3; D is unresolved. With 3 bases removed from V and 1 base from J, the gap between germline ends came to 25 bases. This CDR3 has 19 residues. CDR1 and CDR2 (germline): DFQATT, SNEGSKA (reference sequence).

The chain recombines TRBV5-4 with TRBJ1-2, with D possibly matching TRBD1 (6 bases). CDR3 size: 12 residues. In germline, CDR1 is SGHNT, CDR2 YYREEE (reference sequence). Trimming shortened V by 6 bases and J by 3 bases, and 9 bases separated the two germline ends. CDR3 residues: CASTQGDYGYTF. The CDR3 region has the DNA TGTGCCAGCACACAGGGAGACTATGGCTACACCTTC.

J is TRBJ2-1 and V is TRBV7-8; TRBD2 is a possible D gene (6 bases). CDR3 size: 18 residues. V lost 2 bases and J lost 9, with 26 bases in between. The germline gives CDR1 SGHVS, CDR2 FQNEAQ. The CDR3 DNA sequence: TGTGCCAGCAGCTTAAACCGCCGGGACGGGAGTTCCCCCGGTGAGCAGTTCTTC. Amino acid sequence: CASSLNRRDGSSPGEQFF.

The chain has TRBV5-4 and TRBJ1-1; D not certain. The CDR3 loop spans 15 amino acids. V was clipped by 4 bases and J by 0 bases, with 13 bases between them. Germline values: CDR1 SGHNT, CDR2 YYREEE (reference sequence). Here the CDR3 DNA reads TGTGCCAGCAGCCCCAATGACGGTCTGAACACTGAAGCTTTCTTT. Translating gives CASSPNDGLNTEAFF. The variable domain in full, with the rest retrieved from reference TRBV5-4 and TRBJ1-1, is ETGVTQSPTHLIKTRGQQVTLRCSSQSGHNTVSWYQQALGQGPQFIFQYYREEENGRGNFPPRFSGLQFPNYSSELNVNALELDDSALYLCASSPNDGLNTEAFFGQGTRLTVV.

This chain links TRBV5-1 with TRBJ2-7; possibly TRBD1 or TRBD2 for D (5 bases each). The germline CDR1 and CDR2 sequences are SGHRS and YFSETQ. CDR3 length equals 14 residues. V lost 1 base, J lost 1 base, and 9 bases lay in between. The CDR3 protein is CASSLRDPSYEQYF. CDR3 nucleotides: TGCGCCAGCAGCTTGCGGGACCCGTCCTACGAGCAGTACTTC.